One sample yielded the 16 T cell receptor beta chains listed below, sequenced in a study of blood T cell repertoires in COVID-19. Sequenced by immunoSEQ multiplex PCR; TCRdb stores in-frame clones only, minus some. Among tens of thousands of clones listed, approximately 81% were seen once. The specimen was peripheral blood. Receptors were obtained from an elderly man with acute or convalescent COVID-19.

The V and J genes are TRBV6-5 and TRBJ2-7, with 9 nucleotides matching TRBD2. This CDR3 spans 14 amino acids. The germline V gene encodes CDR1 MNHEY and CDR2 SVGAGI. J lost 5 bases, V lost 5 bases, and 7 bases had no gene match. The CDR3 region is CASSIAGDIHEQYF. As DNA, the CDR3 is TGTGCCAGCAGTATAGCGGGAGACATCCACGAGCAGTACTTC.

This rearrangement joins TRBV9 to TRBJ1-3, with 7 bases that match TRBD1. The CDR3 loop spans 14 amino acids. Germline trimming cut 4 bases from V and 7 bases from J; bases unmatched to any gene: 8. The germline gives CDR1 SGDLS, CDR2 YYNGEE. The CDR3 here is CASSSTGPGNTIYF. The DNA for the CDR3 is TGTGCCAGCAGCTCGACAGGGCCCGGGAACACCATATATTTT.

This rearrangement joins TRBV6-5 to TRBJ2-5, with D perhaps TRBD1 (6 bases). Germline V CDR1 and CDR2: MNHEY, SVGAGI. The CDR3 extends over 14 amino acids. The ends were cut back, 7 bases at V and 2 bases at J, with 14 bases in the middle. The CDR3 loop reads CASTIRTDQETQYF. The CDR3 nucleotides read TGTGCCAGCACCATAAGGACAGATCAAGAGACCCAGTACTTC.

The CDR3 loop reads CASTNRVNYGYTF. CDR3 in DNA: TGTGCCAGCACCAACAGGGTTAACTATGGCTACACCTTC. This chain links TRBV6-5 with TRBJ1-2; maybe TRBD1 (6 bases). The CDR3 has 13 residues. V was cut by 7 bases and J by 1 base, with 10 bases left in between. Germline V gives CDR1 MNHEY, CDR2 SVGAGI.

This chain's CDR3 is CASSASGRAYTGELFF. Here the CDR3 DNA reads TGTGCCAGTAGCGCTAGCGGGAGGGCCTACACCGGGGAGCTGTTTTTT. V and J are TRBV19 and TRBJ2-2, with 12 bases matching TRBD2. Looked up from germline, CDR1 is LNHDA and CDR2 is SQIVND (reference sequence). This CDR3 has 16 residues. V lost 6 bases, J lost 3 bases, and 5 bases stayed unmatched. Full variable domain (rest looked up from reference TRBV19 and TRBJ2-2): DGGITQSPKYLFRKEGQNVTLSCEQNLNHDAMYWYRQDPGQGLRLIYYSQIVNDFQKGDIAEGYSVSREKKESFPLTVTSAQKNPTAFYLCASSASGRAYTGELFFGEGSRLTVL.

The chain has TRBV6-2 or TRBV6-3 and TRBJ2-2; TRBD1 matches 12 bases. Unmatched junction bases numbered 7, after V lost 5 bases and J lost 6 bases. From germline, CDR1 is MNHEY and CDR2 SVGEGT. The CDR3 length is 16 residues. The CDR3 region has the DNA TGTGCCAGCAGTGACGGGACAGGGGGCTCGTCCGGGGAGCTGTTTTTT. This gives the protein CASSDGTGGSSGELFF.

The chain carries TRBV6-2 or TRBV6-3 and TRBJ2-3; 8 bases map to TRBD2. The CDR3 length is 15 residues. J was trimmed by 2 bases and V by 4 bases; bases with no gene match: 5. Germline V CDR1 and CDR2: MNHEY, SVGEGT. The CDR3 loop reads CASSLQRGFTDTQYF. CDR3 sequence (DNA): TGTGCCAGCAGTTTGCAGCGGGGGTTCACAGATACGCAGTATTTT.

This chain joins TRBV18 and TRBJ1-2, with TRBD1 matching over 9 bases. The germline V gene encodes CDR1 KGHSH and CDR2 LQKENI. The CDR3 runs 16 residues. Germline trimming cut 6 bases from V and 0 bases from J; bases unmatched to any gene: 8. The CDR3 DNA sequence: TGTGCCAGCTCCCAAGGGACAGGGATCACTAACTATGGCTACACCTTC. It encodes CASSQGTGITNYGYTF.

The chain employs TRBV28 and TRBJ2-7; TRBD1 is a possible D gene (6 bases). The V and J ends lost 8 bases and 1 base respectively, with 12 bases between them. Germline V lookup: CDR1 MDHEN, CDR2 SYDVKM. This CDR3 region has 13 residues. Here the CDR3 DNA reads TGTGCCAGCTTCTCCGGACAGTCCTACGAGCAGTACTTC. Translated: CASFSGQSYEQYF.

CDR3 sequence reads: CASSVTGTAGLPQHF. In DNA, the CDR3 is TGTGCCAGCAGCGTGACCGGGACAGCGGGTCTGCCCCAGCATTTT. The V call is TRBV7-2, the J call TRBJ1-5, with 7 bases that match TRBD1. This CDR3 spans 15 amino acids. Germline-derived CDR1 and CDR2 are SGHTA and FQGNSA. J lost 9 bases, V lost 5 bases, and 13 bases had no gene match.

The DNA for the CDR3 is TGTGCCAGCAGCTTATCGGGACTAGCGGTCACAGATACGCAGTATTTT. Amino acid sequence: CASSLSGLAVTDTQYF. The rearrangement joins TRBV5-6 to TRBJ2-3; 11 bases fit TRBD2. The V segment lost 2 bases and the J segment 2 bases; nucleotides outside the gene matches: 4. Looked up from germline, CDR1 is SGHDT and CDR2 is YYEEEE. CDR3 length: 16 amino acids.

The V and J genes are TRBV7-6 and TRBJ1-1; TRBD1 aligns across 8 bases. Looked up from germline, CDR1 is SGHVS and CDR2 is FNYEAQ. Trimming removed 5 bases from V and 1 base from J; junction bases left unmatched: 6. CDR3 length: 15 amino acids. The CDR3 is CASSLGQGSNTEAFF. The CDR3 DNA is TGTGCCAGCAGCCTTGGACAGGGCTCGAACACTGAAGCTTTCTTT.

This clone was counted a few times. V gene TRBV28 combines with J gene TRBJ2-7; D is perhaps TRBD2 (6 bases). Trimming removed 2 bases at V and 6 bases at J, with 14 bases between. Germline values: CDR1 MDHEN, CDR2 SYDVKM. The length of the CDR3 is 14 residues. The CDR3 nucleotides are TGTGCCAGCAGTTTAGCAGGAGGGGATGCCGAGCAGTACTTC. It specifies CASSLAGGDAEQYF. Complete variable domain (other parts from reference TRBV28 and TRBJ2-7): DVKVTQSSRYLVKRTGEKVFLECVQDMDHENMFWYRQDPGLGLRLIYFSYDVKMKEKGDIPEGYSVSREKKERFSLILESASTNQTSMYLCASSLAGGDAEQYFGPGTRLTVT.

The genes are TRBV7-9 and TRBJ1-2; TRBD1 agrees at 7 bases. There are 14 residues in the CDR3. Germline-derived CDR1 and CDR2 are SEHNR and FQNEAQ (reference sequence). The V and J ends lost 5 bases and 2 bases, in that order; junction bases with no gene match: 5. The DNA for the CDR3 is TGTGCCAGCAGCCGTTTACAGGGGAACTATGGCTACACCTTC. It specifies CASSRLQGNYGYTF.

The chain couples TRBV7-3 to TRBJ2-2; perhaps TRBD1 as D (6 bases). Trimming removed 2 bases from V and 4 bases from J, with 8 bases in between. This CDR3 has 14 residues. The germline gives CDR1 SGHTA, CDR2 FQGTGA. The CDR3 DNA reads as TGTGCCAGCAGCTTAGGGACAACCACCGGGGAGCTGTTTTTT. Amino acid sequence: CASSLGTTTGELFF.

This clone is a singleton in its sample. The chain has TRBV6-2 or TRBV6-3 and TRBJ1-2; no clear D. Per the germline V gene, CDR1 is MNHEY and CDR2 is SVGEGT. Trimming left V 2 bases short and J 7 bases short, with 23 bases between. This CDR3 region has 17 residues. CDR3 in amino acids: CASSYHNGAGAKSGYTF. The CDR3 DNA reads as TGTGCCAGCAGTTACCACAACGGTGCGGGCGCGAAGAGTGGCTACACCTTC.